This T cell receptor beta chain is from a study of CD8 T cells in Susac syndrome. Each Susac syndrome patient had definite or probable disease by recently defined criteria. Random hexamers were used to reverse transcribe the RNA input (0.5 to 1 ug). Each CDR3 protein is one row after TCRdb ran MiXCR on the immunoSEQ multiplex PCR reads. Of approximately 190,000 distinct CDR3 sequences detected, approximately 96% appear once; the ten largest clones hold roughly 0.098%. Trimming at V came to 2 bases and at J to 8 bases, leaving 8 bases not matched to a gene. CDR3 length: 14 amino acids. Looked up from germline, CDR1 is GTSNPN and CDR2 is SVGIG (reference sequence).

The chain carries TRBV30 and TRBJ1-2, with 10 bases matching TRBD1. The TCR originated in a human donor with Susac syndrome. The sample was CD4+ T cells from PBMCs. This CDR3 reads CAWSTRGGQGGYTF. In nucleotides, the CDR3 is TGTGCCTGGAGTACCCGAGGGGGACAGGGGGGCTACACCTTC.